These 10 T cell receptor beta chains were sequenced from one sample in a study of control samples from healthy donors and cancer patients. Using immunoSEQ multiplex PCR, the repertoire was profiled, and TCRdb retains in-frame clones only, with some absent. The data show 130,000 or so clones, 94% seen once. Sample: blood. These receptors originate from a man in his forties or fifties in good health.

This clone occurred a few times. This chain joins TRBV25-1 and TRBJ2-7, with D uncertain. Germline V gives CDR1 MGHDK, CDR2 SYGVNS. The CDR3 length is 11 residues. V lost 11 bases to trimming and J lost 6 bases, with 14 bases between them. This chain's CDR3 is CASPSVVEQYF. CDR3 DNA sequence: TGTGCCTCCCCGAGCGTAGTCGAGCAGTACTTC.

This clone was observed at least ten times. The chain couples TRBV7-9 to TRBJ2-2; 8 positions match TRBD1. The germline V gene has CDR1 SEHNR and CDR2 FQNEAQ (reference sequence). V shed 5 bases, J shed 5 bases, and the junction held 4 bases outside the gene matches. The length of the CDR3 is 14 residues. The CDR3: CASSRQGRTGELFF. CDR3 nucleotides: TGTGCCAGCAGCAGACAGGGGAGAACCGGGGAGCTGTTTTTT.

V usage is TRBV4-1 and J usage is TRBJ1-3; D is undetermined. There are 12 residues in the CDR3. The V end was cut by 0 bases, the J end by 5 bases, with 2 bases between. The V gene's germline CDR1 is MGHRA and CDR2 YSYEKL. CDR3 coding DNA: TGCGCCAGCAGCCAAGAGCGAAACACCATATATTTT. Its translation: CASSQERNTIYF.

The count of this clone is one. The chain employs TRBV6-2 or TRBV6-3 and TRBJ2-7; a weak D match, TRBD2 (5 bases). This CDR3 is built from 14 residues. The germline V and J ends were trimmed by 2 bases and 2 bases, with 10 bases remaining between them. Per the germline V gene, CDR1 is MNHEY and CDR2 is SVGEGT. CDR3 sequence: CASSYRTGTYEQYF. CDR3 DNA sequence: TGTGCCAGCAGTTACAGGACGGGGACCTACGAGCAGTACTTC.

V gene TRBV6-5 combines with J gene TRBJ1-2, with TRBD1 matching 8 bases. The CDR3 covers 14 residues. The V segment lost 4 bases and the J segment 4 bases; nucleotides outside the gene matches: 5. Per the germline V gene, CDR1 is MNHEY and CDR2 is SVGAGI. The CDR3 coding sequence is TGTGCCAGCAGTTCCCGACAGGGGCCCTATGGCTACACCTTC. Its protein product is CASSSRQGPYGYTF.

This sequence joins TRBV4-3 and TRBJ1-4, with D possibly matching TRBD1 (5 bases). The CDR3 runs 15 residues. The germline V gene has CDR1 LGHNA and CDR2 YSLEER. V lost 1 base to trimming and J lost 10 bases, with 16 bases between them. The CDR3 coding sequence is TGCGCCAGCAGCCAAGGCCGGGACCTCTACGGAAAACTGTTTTTT. Translated, it gives CASSQGRDLYGKLFF.

This clone was counted a few times. A junction end diverges from the germline sequence, so it may reflect a read error. CDR3 nucleotides: TGTGCCAGCGGCTTGGCACAGGCGGCCTACGAGCAGTACTTC. Its protein is CASGLAQAAYEQYF. This chain connects TRBV5-5 to TRBJ2-7; TRBD1 might be the D (5 bases). The CDR3 loop spans 14 amino acids. Germline loops: CDR1 SGHKS, CDR2 YYEKEE (reference sequence).

V gene TRBV5-1 combines with J gene TRBJ2-2; either TRBD1 or TRBD2 may supply D (5 bases each). The CDR3 consists of 15 residues. Germline V lookup: CDR1 SGHRS, CDR2 YFSETQ. Deletions cut 6 bases from V and 6 bases from J, with 18 bases between. This CDR3 is CASTPRDGASGELFF. The CDR3 DNA sequence: TGCGCCAGCACCCCCCGGGACGGAGCCTCCGGGGAGCTGTTTTTT.

The genes are TRBV28 and TRBJ2-2, with unresolved D. Trimming removed 5 bases from V and 1 base from J, with 11 bases in between. The CDR3 length is 15 residues. Looked up from germline, CDR1 is MDHEN and CDR2 is SYDVKM. The CDR3 reads CASSLGRRNTGELFF. The CDR3 DNA follows: TGTGCCAGCAGTCTCGGGCGGCGGAACACCGGGGAGCTGTTTTTT.

The chain recombines TRBV12-5 with TRBJ1-1; TRBD1 matches 11 bases. The CDR3 loop spans 14 amino acids. V dropped 0 bases and J dropped 10; count of bases not matched to a gene: 4. Germline V gene sequence: CDR1 LGHNT, CDR2 FRNRAP. CDR3 loop: CASGLVRDRGRAFF. The CDR3 coding sequence is TGTGCTAGTGGTTTGGTACGGGACAGGGGGAGAGCTTTCTTT.